This T cell receptor beta chain was documented in a study of vaccination effects on CD4 cells after COVID-19. Under the ViraFEST assay, PBMC were stimulated with viral peptide pools so that antigen-specific CD4+ T cells expanded. Sequencing was performed afterwards. At the end of about 9 days of culture, CD4+ T cells were isolated. It was two doses of either the BNT162b2 or mRNA-1273 vaccine that participants received. The authors exchanged half the medium for IL-2 medium on days 3 and 7. Study-wide findings and caveats: There was only 1 of 255 vaccine-induced clones in healthy vaccinees that cross-reacted with common cold coronaviruses.

As regards this clone: Its antigen is currently unknown.

Assay: immunoSEQ multiplex PCR; the TCRdb copy retains only in-frame clones and omits some. This sample carries roughly 71,000 clones, less than 80% of them seen once, and the ten largest clones take 0.85% to 1%. The TCR sequence derives from a human donor who received a COVID-19 vaccine. The material was CD4+ T cells from PBMCs cultured with HCoV-OC43 spike peptides, obtained after COVID-19 vaccination. Subset: HCoV-OC43 spike overlapping peptide pool stimulation.

CDR3: CASSIWQGDQPQHF. CDR3 DNA sequence: TGTGCCAGTAGTATATGGCAAGGGGATCAGCCCCAGCATTTT. The V call is TRBV19, the J call TRBJ1-5; D is perhaps TRBD1 (5 bases). Germline CDR1 LNHDA, CDR2 SQIVND (reference sequence). This CDR3 is built from 14 residues. Trimming cost V 2 bases and J 5 bases, with 10 bases left between them.